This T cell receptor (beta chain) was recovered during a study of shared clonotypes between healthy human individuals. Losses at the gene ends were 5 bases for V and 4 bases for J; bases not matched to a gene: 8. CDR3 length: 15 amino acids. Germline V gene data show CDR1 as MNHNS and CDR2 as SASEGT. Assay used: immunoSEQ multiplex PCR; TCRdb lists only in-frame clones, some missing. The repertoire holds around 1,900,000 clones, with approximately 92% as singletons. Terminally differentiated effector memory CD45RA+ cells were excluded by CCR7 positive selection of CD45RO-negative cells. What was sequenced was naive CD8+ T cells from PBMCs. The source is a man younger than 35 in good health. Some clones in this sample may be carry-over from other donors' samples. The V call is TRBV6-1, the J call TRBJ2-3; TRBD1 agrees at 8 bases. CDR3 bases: TGTGCCAGCAGTCAGTCGACAGGGGAGGCAGATACGCAGTATTTT. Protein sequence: CASSQSTGEADTQYF.